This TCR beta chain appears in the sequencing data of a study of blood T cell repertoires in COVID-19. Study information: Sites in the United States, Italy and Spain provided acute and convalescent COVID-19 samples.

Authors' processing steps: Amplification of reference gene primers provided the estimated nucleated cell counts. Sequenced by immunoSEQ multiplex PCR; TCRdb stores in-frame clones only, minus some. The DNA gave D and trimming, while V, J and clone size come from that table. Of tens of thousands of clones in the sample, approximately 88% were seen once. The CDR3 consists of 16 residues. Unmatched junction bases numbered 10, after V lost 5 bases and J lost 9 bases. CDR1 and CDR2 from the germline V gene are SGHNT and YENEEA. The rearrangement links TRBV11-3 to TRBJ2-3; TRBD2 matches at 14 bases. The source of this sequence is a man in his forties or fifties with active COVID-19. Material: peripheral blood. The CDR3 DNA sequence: TGTGCCAGCAGCGCTGGGACTAGCGGGGGACGAAGAACGCAGTATTTT. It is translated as CASSAGTSGGRRTQYF.